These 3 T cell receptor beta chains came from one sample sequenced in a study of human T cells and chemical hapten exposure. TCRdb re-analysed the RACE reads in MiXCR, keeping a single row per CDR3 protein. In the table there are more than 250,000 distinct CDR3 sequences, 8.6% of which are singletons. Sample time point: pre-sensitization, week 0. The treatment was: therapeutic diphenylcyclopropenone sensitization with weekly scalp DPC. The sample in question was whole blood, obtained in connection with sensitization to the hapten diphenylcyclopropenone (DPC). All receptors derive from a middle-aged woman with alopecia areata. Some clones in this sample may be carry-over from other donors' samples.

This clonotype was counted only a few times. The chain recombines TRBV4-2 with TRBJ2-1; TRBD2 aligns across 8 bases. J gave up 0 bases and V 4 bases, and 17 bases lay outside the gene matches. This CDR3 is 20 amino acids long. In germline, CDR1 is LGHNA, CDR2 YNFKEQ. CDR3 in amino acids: CASSPYYSTGGGSSYNEQFF. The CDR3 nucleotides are TGTGCCAGCAGCCCATACTATTCGACCGGGGGGGGAAGCTCCTACAATGAGCAGTTCTTC.

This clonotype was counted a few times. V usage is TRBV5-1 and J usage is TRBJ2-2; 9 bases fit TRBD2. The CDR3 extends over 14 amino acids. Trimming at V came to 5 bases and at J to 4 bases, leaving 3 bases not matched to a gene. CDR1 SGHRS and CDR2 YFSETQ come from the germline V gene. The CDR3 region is CASSPSGTTGELFF. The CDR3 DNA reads TGCGCCAGCAGTCCTAGCGGGACCACCGGGGAGCTGTTTTTT.

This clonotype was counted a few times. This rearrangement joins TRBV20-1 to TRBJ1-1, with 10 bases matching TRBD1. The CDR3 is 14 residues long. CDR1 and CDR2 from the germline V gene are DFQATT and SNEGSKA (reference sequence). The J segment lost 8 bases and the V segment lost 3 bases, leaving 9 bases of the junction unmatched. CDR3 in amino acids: CSASADRGVEEAFF. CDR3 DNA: TGCAGTGCTAGTGCGGACAGGGGGGTGGAGGAAGCTTTCTTT.